These 5 T cell receptor beta chains originate from one sample sequenced in a study of control samples from healthy donors and cancer patients. Method: immunoSEQ multiplex PCR; TCRdb's copy keeps in-frame clones and lacks some. The sample carries some 130,000 clones, 85% to 90% recorded once. The source material was PBMCs. The receptors here all came from a man aged 50 to 60 with head and neck cancer.

This clone was seen a single time. The chain links TRBV7-6 to TRBJ2-6, with D tentatively TRBD1 (5 bases). V lost 0 bases and J lost 1, with 19 bases in between. Per germline, CDR1 SGHVS and CDR2 FNYEAQ. The CDR3 has 20 amino acids. As DNA, the CDR3 is TGTGCCAGCAGCTTAGCCGCCGAGGTTGTGGGGCGTTCTGGGGCCAACGTCCTGACTTTC. Encoded protein: CASSLAAEVVGRSGANVLTF.

This clone was observed a single time. This chain uses TRBV27 with TRBJ2-6; a possible D gene is TRBD1 (5 bases). This CDR3 contains 21 residues. Trimming took 6 bases from V and 1 from J, leaving 28 bases between them. Germline V gene sequence: CDR1 MNHEY, CDR2 SMNVEV (reference sequence). CDR3 loop: CASSVSQGLSPIASGANVLTF. CDR3 DNA: TGTGCCAGCAGCGTGTCCCAGGGTTTAAGCCCCATTGCTTCTGGGGCCAACGTCCTGACTTTC.

On this clone itself: The junction departs from the called germline gene at one end, perhaps through a read error. The chain links TRBV7-7 to TRBJ2-7; TRBD1 aligns across 7 bases. The CDR3 has 13 amino acids. CDR1 and CDR2 from the germline V gene are SSHAT and FNYEAQ (reference sequence). CDR3 loop: CASSRDREYEQYF. The CDR3 DNA is TGTGCTAGCAGCCGGGACAGAGAGTACGAGCAGTACTTC.

The chain carries TRBV6-2 or TRBV6-3 and TRBJ2-3, with 8 nucleotides matching TRBD2. J gave up 3 bases and V 4 bases, and 15 bases lay outside the gene matches. The V gene's germline CDR1 is MNHEY and CDR2 SVGEGT. The CDR3 is made up of 18 amino acids. In DNA, the CDR3 is TGTGCCAGCAGTTGGACCCTAGGAGCGGGAGAATATACAGATACGCAGTATTTT. Protein product: CASSWTLGAGEYTDTQYF.

The chain recombines TRBV18 with TRBJ2-3; 9 nucleotides align to TRBD2. From germline, CDR1 is KGHSH and CDR2 LQKENI. The length of the CDR3 is 17 residues. V lost 2 bases and J lost 6; bases outside the gene matches: 12. The CDR3 DNA reads as TGTGCCAGCTCACCATTTCGTAGCGGGGGTACGTTTGATACGCAGTATTTT. As protein: CASSPFRSGGTFDTQYF.